Sequencing of this TCR beta chain was carried out in a study of cytomegalovirus exposure and HLA in healthy donors. Regarding the study as a whole: Association of a missense DCLRE1C variant with TCR beta V- and J-gene trimming was reported in a later analysis.

This clone was seen only once. The antigen is unknown. The CDR3 runs 13 residues. Trimming took 1 base from V and 8 from J, leaving 11 bases between them. Germline V CDR1 and CDR2: SEHNR, FQNEAQ (reference sequence). In the PCR, 60 Vbeta and 13 Jbeta primers were used. The method was immunoSEQ multiplex PCR; TCRdb's version includes in-frame clones alone and lacks a portion of them. The data hold approximately 120,000 clones, with approximately 80% observed a single time. The sample taken for sequencing was PBMCs. The TCR was taken from a man between 25 and 39 years old in good health and CMV-seropositive. The V and J genes are TRBV7-9 and TRBJ1-2, with a tentative D call TRBD1 (5 bases). DNA of the CDR3: TGTGCCAGCAGCTTAGGGGGGGTAGGAGGCTACACCTTC. Residues: CASSLGGVGGYTF.